This T cell receptor beta chain is from a study of T cell repertoires in cytomegalovirus infection. About the study: Public TCR beta signatures provided an indication of both CMV infection and a matching HLA type.

Via MiXCR, TCRdb re-called the reads, giving one row per CDR3 protein. Among about 360,000 distinct CDR3 sequences listed, around 18% were seen once. Germline V CDR1 and CDR2: ENHRY, SYGVKD. CDR3 size: 15 residues. The V and J ends lost 6 bases and 2 bases, in that order; junction bases with no gene match: 10. On this clonotype itself: Its cognate antigen is unknown.

Points from the study as a whole: The response measured ex vivo was dominated by TCR beta clonotypes (HLA-C-restricted and CMV-specific). Accumulated public TCR beta family frequency recognized individuals carrying CMV together with the relevant HLA.

The chain has TRBV10-3 and TRBJ2-7; 7 bases align to TRBD1. Specimen: PBMCs. The clonotype was recovered from a human donor in good health (CMV status not recorded). Some clones in this sample may be carry-over from other donors' samples. CDR3 residues: CAISAGTAFTYEQYF. The DNA of the CDR3 is TGTGCCATCAGCGCCGGGACAGCCTTCACCTACGAGCAGTACTTC.